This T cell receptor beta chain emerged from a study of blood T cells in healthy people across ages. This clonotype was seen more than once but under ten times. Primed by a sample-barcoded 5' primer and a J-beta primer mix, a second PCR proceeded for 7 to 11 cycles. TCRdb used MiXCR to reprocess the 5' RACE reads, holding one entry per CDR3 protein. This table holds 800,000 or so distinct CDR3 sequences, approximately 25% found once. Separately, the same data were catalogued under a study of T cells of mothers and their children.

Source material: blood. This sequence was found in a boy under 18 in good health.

Here the CDR3 DNA reads TGCGCCAGCAGCCAAGTCATCGCCAGCACAGATACGCAGTATTTT. The encoded protein is CASSQVIASTDTQYF. The chain links TRBV4-3 to TRBJ2-3; unclear D gene. V lost 1 base to trimming and J lost 0 bases, with 8 bases between them. CDR1 LGHNA and CDR2 YSLEER come from the germline V gene. There are 15 residues in the CDR3.